This T cell receptor beta chain was observed in a study of cytomegalovirus exposure and HLA in healthy donors. This clone was counted a single time. Antigen unknown. The CDR3 length is 18 residues. J lost 0 bases, V lost 5 bases, and 12 bases had no gene match. Germline values: CDR1 MDHEN, CDR2 SYDVKM. Clones were read by immunoSEQ multiplex PCR, and TCRdb kept only the in-frame ones, dropping some. This table holds tens of thousands of clones, roughly 91% found once. Study-wide points: Clusters of TCRs from the first cohort tended to co-occur in the 120 validation repertoires (as a later analysis found). Cytomegalovirus status was reportedly diagnosed by the classifier with high sensitivity and specificity.

Source material: PBMCs. This sequence joins TRBV28 and TRBJ2-1, with 8 bases fitting TRBD2. The receptor was isolated from a woman between 25 and 40 years old in good health and CMV-seronegative. The CDR3, as DNA: TGTGCCAGCAGTCCGTCGGGGGGGGTCTACCTCTCCTACAATGAGCAGTTCTTC. Encoded protein: CASSPSGGVYLSYNEQFF.